This T cell receptor (beta chain) is drawn from a study of shared clonotypes between healthy human individuals (dated by TCRdb to about 2020). Some background on the complete study: The cohort included a few men and two women between 18 and 49 years of age. For each donor, CD4 naive and CD4 memory were each given three plates, CD8 naive was given two plates, and CD8 memory was given one plate. To estimate repertoire size and how much clonotypes are shared between individuals, the study performed deep sequencing of blood TCR repertoires from about five healthy adults. Libraries were prepared and TCR repertoires were sequenced by different laboratories using diverse techniques, in order to increase sequencing depth and limit assay-specific biases. Each donor's leukapheresis produced roughly between about 0.85 and 10 billion PBMCs. Points the paper makes about the study in general: Rarefaction of sorted-subset datasets indicated incomplete sequencing despite the large sequencing depth. Pairwise subsampling indicated that sequencing depth was expected to affect the degree of clonotype sharing among donors. The small number of donors limited the genetic and exposure-history diversity represented. Sharing across several donors was observed for roughly 5.4% of naive CD4, over 3% of naive CD8, about 2.3% of memory CD4, and approximately 0.41% of memory CD8 clonotypes. Larger estimated clonotype richness was generally found for naive subsets than for memory subsets. Sampling was restricted to blood, and TCR repertoires in tissues likely differ from the TCR repertoires found in blood. Higher generation probabilities were observed for clonotypes shared by all four sorted-subset donors than for non-shared clonotypes.

Spanning cysteine to phenylalanine, the CDR3 consists of 16 amino acids. The sequence is cut down to CDR3 DNA, 48 bases in frame from base 1. V is pruned by 4 bases and J by 5 bases, leaving 10 bases of the junction without a gene match. CDR1 and CDR2, looked up from the germline V gene, are SGDLS and YYNGEE. On this clone itself: It lacks a known antigen. Base-call qualities are not available, and no considerably larger clone is one nucleotide away.

The donors were healthy, HIV-negative adults with no recently reported acute infections or vaccinations. Every donor was a Caucasian adult residing in Nashville, Tennessee, USA. CD4+ T cells were enriched by magnetic negative selection, after which naive cells were positively selected on CD45RA and the negative fraction was taken as the memory subset. After blood collection by leukapheresis, PBMCs were isolated using Ficoll-Histopaque density gradient centrifugation and then cryopreserved in the vapor phase of liquid nitrogen. Analytical flow cytometry was used to check the purity and quantity of every magnetically sorted T cell population. Genomic DNA was isolated from every sorted fraction and measured by UV absorbance on a Nanodrop 2000c. TCR CDR3 regions were amplified from genomic DNA by multiplex PCR using the deep immunoSEQ assay. Extracted genomic DNA from each cell subset was spread evenly across all wells of several immunoSEQ 96-well plates, with each plate serving as a replicate. For sorted subsets, 200 to 250 ng of genomic DNA, equivalent to 25,000 to 35,000 T cell genomes, went into each replicate PCR. Purified libraries were measured with a Qubit 3.0 fluorometer, size-checked on a Bioanalyzer 2100, and measured again with the KAPA Library Quantification kit. Each immunoSEQ 96-well plate was sequenced on its own single-read 150-cycle Illumina NextSeq 550 flow cell. From the authors' description of their analysis: Because the immunoSEQ output included only junctional sequences and no quality scores, the filtering could not be the same as the filtering used for full-length reads. To assign V/J genes and CDR3, sequences were annotated using PyIR, a Python wrapper for IgBLAST v1.9, with IMGT germline references. Reads were filtered out if the reads had weak V/J assignments (E-value above 1e-6), no CDR3, stop codons, out-of-frame junctions, or ambiguous translated residues. V3J clonotypes were defined by identical inferred V gene, J gene, and CDR3 amino acid sequence. The percentage overlap between two repertoires was calculated by dividing the number of shared unique clonotypes by the size of the smaller repertoire. Richness of each repertoire was evaluated using RTK rarefaction, the Chao1 estimator, and Recon v2.1 estimates of unobserved clonotypes. Generation probabilities for all TCRbeta clonotypes obtained by the gDNA method from a handful of donors were computed using OLGA. As stored in TCRdb, this immuneACCESS dataset retains in-frame rearrangements with V and J assigned. A fraction of the clones does not appear; measured against another copy, unresolved V genes explain less than half of the discrepancy, and the remainder lacks a known reason. V, J and clone size are those of that table, while D and trimming were read from the DNA. The sample table lists about 1 million clones, about 77% of them with a count of one. The top ten constitute approximately 1.5% of the sample.

The sequencing sample was made of memory CD4+ T cells sorted from blood. The cell subset or site label of this sample denotes: CD45RA-negative fraction. The TCR comes from a man younger than 35 in good health. In this chain, TRBV9 is recombined with TRBJ2-5; TRBD2 agrees with 11 junctional bases. In nucleotides, the sequence is TGTGCCAGCAGCATCCTAGCGGGAGGAGAGCGGGAGACCCAGTACTTC. This encodes CASSILAGGERETQYF.